The TCR beta chain described here comes from a study of blood T cell repertoires in COVID-19. Per the original data handling: It was from reference gene primer amplification that nucleated cell counts were estimated. Method: immunoSEQ multiplex PCR; TCRdb's copy keeps in-frame clones and lacks some. For V, J and clone size, that table is used; D and trimming come from the DNA. The sample holds a few hundred thousand clones; 88% are singletons and the top ten take 2.5% to 3.5%. Individuals aged about 18 to 100 years were recruited from about two dozen US areas. Participant-given clinical history determined each cohort assignment. The recovered donors of Cohort 3 showed two negative PCRs, clearance, or symptom resolution. Germline assignment: CDR1 SGHKS and CDR2 YYEKEE (reference sequence). V was trimmed by 4 bases and J by 4 bases, leaving 12 bases between them. The CDR3 has 13 residues.

The source is a woman aged 45 to 65 who had recovered from COVID-19. The chain recombines TRBV5-5 with TRBJ2-7; D is possibly TRBD2 (6 bases). The sequenced material came from PBMCs or T cells enriched from blood (not recorded which). The CDR3 DNA sequence: TGTGCCAGCAGCCCGACGGAGGGTTACGAGCAGTACTTC. Its translation: CASSPTEGYEQYF.